This T cell receptor beta chain derives from a study of blood T cell repertoires in COVID-19. On the study more broadly: Some COVID-19 samples were acute and others convalescent; all came from the United States, Italy and Spain. In each case, the material was cDNA or gDNA derived from T cells, B-cell-depleted T cells, or PBMCs.

The Seattle patients, enrolled during active infection, were followed longitudinally. Study processing details: By means of reference gene primer amplification, nucleated cell counts were estimated. Repertoires were generated with immunoSEQ multiplex PCR, while TCRdb's copy carries only in-frame clones and drops some. The V and J calls and clone size are taken from that table; D and trimming were inferred from the DNA. The sample lists roughly 160,000 clones, roughly 85% seen once, with 5% to 6% in the top ten. The germline V gene encodes CDR1 SGHKS and CDR2 YYEKEE (reference sequence). The CDR3 is 15 amino acids. The V and J ends lost 2 bases and 4 bases, in that order; junction bases with no gene match: 4.

The receptor comes from a woman aged 45-65 years with COVID-19, enrolled during active disease. Sequencing was done on a sample of peripheral blood. V gene TRBV5-5 combines with J gene TRBJ1-5; TRBD1 matches at 9 bases. DNA of the CDR3: TGTGCCAGCAGCTTCGAGGACAGGGGAAATCAGCCCCAGCATTTT. It translates to CASSFEDRGNQPQHF.